Listed here is a single T cell receptor (beta chain). What it recognizes is unknown. The source of the sample is a study of cytomegalovirus exposure and HLA in healthy donors. General observations from the study: The study listed under 200 cytomegalovirus-associated TCR beta chains. The majority of CMV-associated TCR beta chains were reported as apparently HLA-restricted in a later analysis.

This PCR relied on a set of 60 Vbeta primers and 13 Jbeta primers. Original analysis: Later, an analysis found 80 million or so unique TCR beta chains, and approximately 10 million of these were shared. Repertoires were generated with immunoSEQ multiplex PCR, while TCRdb's copy carries only in-frame clones and drops some. Clone size and V and J calls were adopted from that table, with D and trimming inferred from the DNA. Of 110,000 or so clones listed, roughly four fifths are singletons. Trimming cost V 3 bases and J 6 bases, with 14 bases left between them. The CDR3 is 14 residues long. The V gene's germline CDR1 is SGHRS and CDR2 YFSETQ.

The sequence was obtained from a man aged 35 to 55 in good health and CMV-seronegative. Sequenced sample: PBMCs. This chain links TRBV5-1 with TRBJ2-3; possible D gene TRBD2, 6 bases. CDR3 DNA: TGCGCCAGCAGCTGGGGACTGTCCGAGGATACGCAGTATTTT. Translation gives CASSWGLSEDTQYF.